This T cell receptor beta chain stems from a study of T cells in Graves' hyperthyroidism and ophthalmopathy. The study's findings and limits: Before onset, ophthalmopathy was predicted by the model a median around 6 months earlier.

This clonotype was counted at least ten times. Its target is unknown. Deletions cut 0 bases from V and 0 bases from J, with 14 bases between. This CDR3 spans 17 amino acids. Per germline, CDR1 MGHRA and CDR2 YSYEKL. Researchers took RNA transcripts and amplified the TCR beta CDR3 regions from them. The HTBI primer set served for first-round RT-PCR of the TCR CDR3. MiXCR was run by TCRdb on the multiplex PCR reads, yielding one entry per CDR3 protein. This sample has about 53,000 distinct CDR3 sequences, with 49% found just once. Uncontrolled infection, other autoimmune disease, pregnancy or lactation led to exclusion. Together with thyroid ultrasound, orbital computed tomography, serum thyroxine and TRAb, clinical symptoms were used for diagnoses.

The TCR sequence derives from a woman between 25 and 40 years old with Graves' ophthalmopathy. The genes are TRBV4-1 and TRBJ1-2; the D gene is possibly TRBD1 (6 bases). Sequencing used blood. CDR3 sequence: CASSQDVTRGANYGYTF. DNA for the CDR3: TGCGCCAGCAGCCAAGATGTAACCAGGGGAGCTAACTATGGCTACACCTTC.